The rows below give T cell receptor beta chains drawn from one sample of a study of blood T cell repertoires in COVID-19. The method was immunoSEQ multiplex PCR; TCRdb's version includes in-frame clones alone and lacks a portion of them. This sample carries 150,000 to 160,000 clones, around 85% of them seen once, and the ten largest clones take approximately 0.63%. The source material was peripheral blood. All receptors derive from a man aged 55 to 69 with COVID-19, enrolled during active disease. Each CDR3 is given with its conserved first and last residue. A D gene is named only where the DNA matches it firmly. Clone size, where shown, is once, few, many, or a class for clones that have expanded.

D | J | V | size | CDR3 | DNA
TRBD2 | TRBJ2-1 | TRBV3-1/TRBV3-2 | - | CASSQVSFFGGTYNEQFF | TGTGCCAGCAGCCAAGTGTCTTTTTTCGGGGGGACCTACAATGAGCAGTTCTTC
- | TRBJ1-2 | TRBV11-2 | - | CASSAQQGGGYTF | TGTGCCAGCAGCGCACAACAGGGTGGAGGCTACACCTTC
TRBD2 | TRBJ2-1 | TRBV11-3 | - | CASSAELAGDNEQFF | TGTGCCAGCAGCGCAGAGCTAGCGGGAGACAATGAGCAGTTCTTC
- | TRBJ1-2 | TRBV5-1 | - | CASSATKQEGFRGYGYTF | TGCGCCAGCAGCGCGACTAAACAAGAGGGGTTTAGGGGGTATGGCTACACCTTC
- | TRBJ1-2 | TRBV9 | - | CASSVGDGGHYGYTF | TGTGCCAGCAGCGTAGGAGACGGAGGGCACTATGGCTACACCTTC
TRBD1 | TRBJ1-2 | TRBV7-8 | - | CASSFGTDYGYTF | TGTGCCAGCAGCTTCGGGACAGACTATGGCTACACCTTC
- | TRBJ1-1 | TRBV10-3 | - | CAISPGPNTEAFF | TGTGCCATCAGCCCGGGTCCGAACACTGAAGCTTTCTTT
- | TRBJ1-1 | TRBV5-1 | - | CASSPRDGGANTEAFF | TGCGCCAGCAGCCCCCGGGACGGCGGGGCTAACACTGAAGCTTTCTTT
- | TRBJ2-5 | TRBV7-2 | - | CASSQSKETQYF | TGTGCCAGCAGCCAATCTAAAGAGACCCAGTACTTC
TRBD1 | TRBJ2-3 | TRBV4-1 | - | CASSPSSPGTGLLTDTQYF | TGCGCCAGCAGCCCATCATCTCCCGGGACAGGGTTACTCACAGATACGCAGTATTTT
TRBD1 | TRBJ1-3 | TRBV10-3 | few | CAIRLDRAGNTIYF | TGTGCCATCAGACTCGACAGGGCTGGAAACACCATATATTTT
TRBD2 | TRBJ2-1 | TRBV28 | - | CASITSGVQNNEQFF | TGTGCCAGCATAACTAGCGGGGTGCAGAACAATGAGCAGTTCTTC
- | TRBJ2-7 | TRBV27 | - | CASSEDSSYEQYF | TGTGCCAGCAGTGAGGACAGCTCCTACGAGCAGTACTTC
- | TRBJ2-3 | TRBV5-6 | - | CASSLGQTSTDTQYF | TGTGCCAGCAGCTTGGGACAGACTAGCACAGATACGCAGTATTTT
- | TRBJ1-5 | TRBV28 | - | CASSLRQFNQPQHF | TGTGCCAGCAGTTTGAGACAGTTCAATCAGCCCCAGCATTTT
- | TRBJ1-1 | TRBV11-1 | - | CATRRNTEAFF | TGTGCCACTCGGAGGAACACTGAAGCTTTCTTT
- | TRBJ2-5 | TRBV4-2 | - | CASSQLNEAGTQYF | TGTGCCAGCAGCCAATTGAACGAAGCGGGGACCCAGTACTTC
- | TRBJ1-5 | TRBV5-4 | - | CASSLWAAGAGNQPQHF | TGTGCCAGCAGCTTGTGGGCCGCGGGGGCGGGCAATCAGCCCCAGCATTTT
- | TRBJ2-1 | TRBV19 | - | CASRPLAPSYNEQFF | TGTGCCAGTAGGCCTCTAGCTCCATCCTACAATGAGCAGTTCTTC
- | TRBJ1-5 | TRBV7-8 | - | CASSLDGGRGSQPQHF | TGTGCCAGCAGCTTAGACGGTGGCAGGGGTTCTCAGCCCCAGCATTTT
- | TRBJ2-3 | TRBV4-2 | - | CASSQPPQGPTDTQYF | TGTGCCAGCAGCCAACCACCCCAGGGGCCCACAGATACGCAGTATTTT
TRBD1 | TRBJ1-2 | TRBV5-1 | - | CASTRDRDGWTYGYTF | TGCGCCAGCACCAGAGACAGGGATGGATGGACCTATGGCTACACCTTC
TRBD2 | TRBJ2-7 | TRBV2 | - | CASSDPLAGGSYEQYF | TGTGCCAGCAGCGACCCCCTAGCGGGAGGGTCCTACGAGCAGTACTTC
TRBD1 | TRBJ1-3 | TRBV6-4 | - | CARLPGQAINSPGNTIYF | TGTGCCAGGCTCCCGGGACAGGCTATTAATTCCCCTGGAAACACCATATATTTT
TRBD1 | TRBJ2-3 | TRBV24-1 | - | CATSDLGRGQADTQYF | TGTGCCACCAGTGATTTAGGCAGGGGGCAAGCAGATACGCAGTATTTT
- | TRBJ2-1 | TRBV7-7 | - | CASSHGGTVNEQFF | TGTGCTAGCAGCCACGGCGGGACCGTCAATGAGCAGTTCTTC
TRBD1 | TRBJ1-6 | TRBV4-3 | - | CASSHDRAYNSPLHF | TGCGCCAGCAGCCACGACAGGGCCTATAATTCACCCCTCCACTTT
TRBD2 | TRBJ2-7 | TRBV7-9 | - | CASSLGSGSVGEQYF | TGTGCCAGCAGCTTAGGTAGCGGGAGTGTTGGCGAGCAGTACTTC
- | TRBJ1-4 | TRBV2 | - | CASSAYGDKNEKLFF | TGTGCCAGCAGTGCTTATGGTGACAAAAATGAAAAACTGTTTTTT
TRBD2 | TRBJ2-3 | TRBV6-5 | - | CASSLAGIGTDTQYF | TGTGCCAGCAGTCTAGCGGGTATAGGCACAGATACGCAGTATTTT